The rows below give T cell receptor beta chains drawn from one sample of a study of blood T cell repertoires in COVID-19. The table came from immunoSEQ multiplex PCR; TCRdb's copy has only in-frame clones and leaves some out. The data show roughly 200,000 clones, with approximately 86% seen just once and about 4.5% held by the top ten. Specimen: PBMCs or T cells enriched from blood (not recorded which). These receptors were obtained from a woman in her 30s who had been exposed to COVID-19. Each CDR3 is given with its conserved first and last residue. The D gene is left open where the match is weak.

J gene	V gene	D gene	CDR3 DNA	CDR3 protein
TRBJ1-2	TRBV2	-	TGTGCCAGCAGTGAAGGCAGGGTCTGGAATGGCTACACCTTC	CASSEGRVWNGYTF
TRBJ2-3	TRBV4-1	-	TGCGCCAGCAGCCAAGATGCGGGTTGGGGGGGGCTGAATACGCAGTATTTT	CASSQDAGWGGLNTQYF
TRBJ1-2	TRBV25-1	-	TGTGCCAGCAGTGCCCCGTCCTATGGCTACACCTTC	CASSAPSYGYTF
TRBJ1-2	TRBV20-1	-	TGCAGTGCTAGTCTCCAGGGGAAGCGCTACACCTTC	CSASLQGKRYTF
TRBJ1-2	TRBV19	TRBD1	TGTGCCAGCTGGCATGCGGGGACAGGGGCCTCCTCTTATGGCTACACCTTC	CASWHAGTGASSYGYTF
TRBJ2-2	TRBV24-1	TRBD1	TGTGCCACCAGTGCCCCGGACAGGGTCGGGGAGCTGTTTTTT	CATSAPDRVGELFF
TRBJ1-2	TRBV12-3/TRBV12-4	-	TGTGCCAGCAGAGGGGTCTCTAACTATGGCTACACCTTC	CASRGVSNYGYTF
TRBJ1-1	TRBV19	-	TGTGCCAGTAGTATAGGTGGGGCGCATACTGAAGCTTTCTTT	CASSIGGAHTEAFF
TRBJ1-2	TRBV7-8	-	TGTGCCAGCAGCTTAGCGGTGTTAGGAGGTGGCTACACCTTC	CASSLAVLGGGYTF
TRBJ2-3	TRBV7-9	-	TGTGCCAGCAGCTTAGCGTCTAGCTGGGATACGCAGTATTTT	CASSLASSWDTQYF
TRBJ2-2	TRBV7-2	TRBD2	TGTGCCAGCAGCACCAGCGGGGGGGCCGGGGAGCTATTTTTT	CASSTSGGAGELFF
TRBJ2-7	TRBV7-2	TRBD1	TGTGCCAGCAGCTTCGGGACCTCACAGGGGGAGCAGTACTTC	CASSFGTSQGEQYF
TRBJ1-2	TRBV7-9	-	TGTGCCAGCAGCCTAGCAACGGGTGATGGCTACACCTTC	CASSLATGDGYTF
TRBJ2-7	TRBV2	TRBD1	TGTGCCAGCAGTTTGGGTACAGGGGGGTCCTACGAGCAGTACTTC	CASSLGTGGSYEQYF
TRBJ2-3	TRBV19	-	TGTGCCAGTAAGCGAGAAACTAGCACAGATACGCAGTATTTT	CASKRETSTDTQYF
TRBJ2-2	TRBV11-3	TRBD2	TGTGCCAGCAGCGCGCCGACTAGCCCCGGGGAGCTGTTTTTT	CASSAPTSPGELFF
TRBJ2-5	TRBV10-3	TRBD1	TGTGCCATCAGTCCCTGGACAGGGTCAAAGGAGACCCAGTACTTC	CAISPWTGSKETQYF
TRBJ1-6	TRBV30	-	TGTGCCTGGAGTCTCCGGGGTGCTCGGGCGGAGAATTCACCCCTCCACTTT	CAWSLRGARAENSPLHF
TRBJ2-7	TRBV19	-	TGTGCCAGTAGTTCCCGGGAGGAGCAGTACTTC	CASSSREEQYF